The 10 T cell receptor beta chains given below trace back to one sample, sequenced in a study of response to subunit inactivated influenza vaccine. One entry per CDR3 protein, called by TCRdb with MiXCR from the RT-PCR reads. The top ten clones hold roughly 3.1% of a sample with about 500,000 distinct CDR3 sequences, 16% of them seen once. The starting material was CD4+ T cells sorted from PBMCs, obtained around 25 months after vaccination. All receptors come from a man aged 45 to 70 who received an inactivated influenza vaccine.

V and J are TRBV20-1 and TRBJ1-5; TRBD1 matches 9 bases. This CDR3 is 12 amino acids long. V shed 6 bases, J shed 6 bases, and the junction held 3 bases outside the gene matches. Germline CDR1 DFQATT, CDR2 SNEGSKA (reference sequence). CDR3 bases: TGCAGTGCAAGACAGGGGGTTCAGCCCCAGCATTTT. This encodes CSARQGVQPQHF.

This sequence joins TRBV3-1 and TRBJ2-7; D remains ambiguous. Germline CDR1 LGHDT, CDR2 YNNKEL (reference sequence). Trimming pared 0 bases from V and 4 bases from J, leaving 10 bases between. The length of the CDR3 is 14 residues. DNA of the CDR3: TGTGCCAGCAGCCAAGATCATAGACGGTACGAGCAGTACTTC. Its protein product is CASSQDHRRYEQYF.

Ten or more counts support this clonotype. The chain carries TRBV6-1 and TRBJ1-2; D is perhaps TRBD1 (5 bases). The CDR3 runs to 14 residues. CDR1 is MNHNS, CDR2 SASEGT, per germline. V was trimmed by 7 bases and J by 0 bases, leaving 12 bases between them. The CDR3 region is CASTRLGANYGYTF. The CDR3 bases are TGTGCCAGCACCCGGTTGGGGGCTAACTATGGCTACACCTTC.

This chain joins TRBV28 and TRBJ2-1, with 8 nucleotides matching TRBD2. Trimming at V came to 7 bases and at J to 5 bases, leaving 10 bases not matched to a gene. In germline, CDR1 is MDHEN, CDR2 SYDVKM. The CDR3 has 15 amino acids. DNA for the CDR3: TGTGCCAGCACTACACCGGGACTAGTCCACAATGAGCAGTTCTTC. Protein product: CASTTPGLVHNEQFF.

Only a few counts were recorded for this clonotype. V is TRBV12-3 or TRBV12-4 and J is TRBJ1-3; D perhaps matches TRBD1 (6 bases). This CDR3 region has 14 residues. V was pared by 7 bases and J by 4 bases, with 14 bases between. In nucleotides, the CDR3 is TGTGCCAGCACCCTTTGGACAGTAGGAAACACCATATATTTT. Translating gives CASTLWTVGNTIYF.

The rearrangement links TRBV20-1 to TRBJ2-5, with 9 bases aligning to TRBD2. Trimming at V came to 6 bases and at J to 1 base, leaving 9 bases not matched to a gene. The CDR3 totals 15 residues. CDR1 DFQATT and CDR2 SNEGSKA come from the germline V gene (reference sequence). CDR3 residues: CSASILAGVQETQYF. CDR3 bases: TGCAGTGCCTCCATACTAGCGGGTGTCCAAGAGACCCAGTACTTC.

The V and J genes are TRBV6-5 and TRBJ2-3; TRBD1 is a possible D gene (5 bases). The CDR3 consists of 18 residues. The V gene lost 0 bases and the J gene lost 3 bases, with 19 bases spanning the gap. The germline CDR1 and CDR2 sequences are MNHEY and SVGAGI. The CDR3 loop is CASSYSRTQGGWTDTQYF. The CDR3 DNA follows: TGTGCCAGCAGTTACTCGAGAACCCAGGGTGGGTGGACAGATACGCAGTATTTT.

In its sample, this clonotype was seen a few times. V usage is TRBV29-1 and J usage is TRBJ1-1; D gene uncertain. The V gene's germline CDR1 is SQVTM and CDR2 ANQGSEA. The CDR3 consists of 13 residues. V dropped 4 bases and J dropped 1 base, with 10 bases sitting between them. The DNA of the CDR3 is TGCAGCGTTGTTCGGCCGGCGAACACTGAAGCTTTCTTT. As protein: CSVVRPANTEAFF.

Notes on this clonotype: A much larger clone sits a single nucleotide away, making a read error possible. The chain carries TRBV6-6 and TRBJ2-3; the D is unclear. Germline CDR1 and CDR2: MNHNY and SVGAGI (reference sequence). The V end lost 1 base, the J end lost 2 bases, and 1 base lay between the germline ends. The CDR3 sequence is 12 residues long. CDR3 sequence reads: CASSYFTDTQYF. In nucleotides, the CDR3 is TGTGCCAGCAGTTACTTCACAGATACGCAGTATTTT.

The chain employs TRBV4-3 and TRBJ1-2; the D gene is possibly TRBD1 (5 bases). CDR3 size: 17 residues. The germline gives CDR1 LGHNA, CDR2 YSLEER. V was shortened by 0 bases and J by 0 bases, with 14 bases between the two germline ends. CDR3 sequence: CASSQERPGPANYGYTF. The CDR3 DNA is TGCGCCAGCAGCCAAGAACGGCCAGGGCCAGCTAACTATGGCTACACCTTC.